This TCR beta chain is drawn from a study of cytomegalovirus exposure and HLA in healthy donors. The PCR contained 60 Vbeta and 13 Jbeta primers. Some clones are missing from TCRdb's copy, which holds only in-frame ones; the method was immunoSEQ multiplex PCR. The sample shows fewer than 200,000 clones, over 80% of them seen only once. Germline values: CDR1 MNHNY, CDR2 SVGAGI (reference sequence). This CDR3 comprises 13 residues. V was trimmed by 4 bases and J by 4 bases, leaving 10 bases between them. The specimen sequenced was PBMCs. V gene TRBV6-6 combines with J gene TRBJ1-2; D might be TRBD1 (5 bases). The source is a woman aged 45-65 years in good health and CMV-seropositive. CDR3 DNA sequence: TGTGCCAGCAGTTCGGACAACGGCTATGGCTACACCTTC. Amino acid sequence: CASSSDNGYGYTF.